The clone carrying this T cell receptor (beta chain) was picked up many times. What it binds is not known. Between the trimmed V and J ends, which lost 1 base and 0 bases, there was a span of 9 bases. CDR1 and CDR2 from the germline V gene are DFQATT and SNEGSKA (reference sequence). The CDR3 sequence is 14 residues long. This sample is part of a study of molecular identifiers for immune sequencing clone quantification. In the study overall: Five aliquots were made in replicates from the RNA of roughly 21,000 or 96,000 naive CD8 cells, and four were sequenced. Study findings and constraints: Spiked Jurkat TCR RNA originating from one cell could reportedly be identified amid approximately 900,000 naive cells.

Libraries of naive CD8 T cells were made from roughly 18,000 to 920,000 sorted cells. They used 10%, 30% or 50% RNA. Previously described methods with listed TCR primers produced the bulk TCR libraries. TCRdb redid the calling of the PCR reads with MiXCR, one entry per CDR3 protein. The table shows tens of thousands of distinct CDR3 sequences, with roughly 17% occurring only once. This chain joins TRBV20-1 and TRBJ2-5; D tentatively fits TRBD1 or TRBD2 (5 bases each). This sequence was found in a human donor in good health. Some libraries in this study had Jurkat cell RNA spiked in. Sequencing was carried out using naive CD8+ T cells from blood, with Jurkat cell RNA spiked in. Sample subset: FACS-sorted CD8+CD4-CCR7+CD45RA+ naive T cells. The chain's CDR3 is CSARGGWNQETQYF. As DNA, the CDR3 is TGCAGTGCTAGAGGGGGGTGGAACCAAGAGACCCAGTACTTC.